A selection of T cell receptor beta chains follows, all from one sample in a study of blood T cell repertoires in COVID-19. Data came from immunoSEQ multiplex PCR; TCRdb stores just in-frame clones and leaves some out. The sample has 400,000 to 500,000 clones; roughly 90% are singletons. What was sequenced was PBMCs or T cells enriched from blood (not recorded which). Every receptor here comes from a woman under 30 who had been exposed to COVID-19. CDR3s include the opening cysteine and the closing phenylalanine or tryptophan. D genes are given only for firm matches. Some rows have no size entry. The others give once, few or many, or a class for an expanded clone.

abundance | d_gene | j_gene | v_gene | CDR3nt | CDR3aa
- | - | TRBJ1-6 | TRBV28 | TGTGCCAGCAGTTTTGGGCCGAGCACGGGAAATTCACCCCTCCACTTT | CASSFGPSTGNSPLHF
- | TRBD1 | TRBJ1-1 | TRBV5-1 | TGCGCCAGCAGGCTGGGACAGGGGTCATTCATGAACACTGAAGCTTTCTTT | CASRLGQGSFMNTEAFF
- | TRBD2 | TRBJ2-7 | TRBV27 | TGTGCCAGCAGTTTACGCGGGACTAGCGGGCTCCTGATCGAGCAGTACTTC | CASSLRGTSGLLIEQYF
- | TRBD2 | TRBJ2-7 | TRBV5-1 | TGCGCCAGCAGCGGCCTTAGCGGGTCCTCCTACGAGCAGTACTTC | CASSGLSGSSYEQYF
- | - | TRBJ1-1 | TRBV28 | TGTGCCAGCAGTTTTCCCCGGGTACAAGGTGAAGCTTTCTTT | CASSFPRVQGEAFF
- | TRBD2 | TRBJ2-7 | TRBV4-1 | TGCGCCAGCAGCCAGGCTACTAGCGGGAGGGTGTACGAGCAGTACTTC | CASSQATSGRVYEQYF
- | - | TRBJ2-1 | TRBV29-1 | TGCAGCGTTGAAGGTTTCGGGGGGCGCCTAATCTTCTTC | CSVEGFGGRLIFF
- | - | TRBJ1-1 | TRBV7-2 | TGTGCCAGCAGCCGTGGGGGCTGGCGGACTGAAGCTTTCTTT | CASSRGGWRTEAFF
- | TRBD2 | TRBJ2-5 | TRBV7-6 | TGTGCCAGCAGCTTAAGCGGGGGCGGGACCCAGTACTTC | CASSLSGGGTQYF
once | TRBD1 | TRBJ1-2 | TRBV19 | TGTGCCACTGATCAGGGGGCCAACAACTATGGCTACACCTTC | CATDQGANNYGYTF
- | TRBD2 | TRBJ2-5 | TRBV6-2/TRBV6-3 | TGTGCCAGCAGTTACCCCGGGACTAGCGGACTTCAAGAGACCCAGTACTTC | CASSYPGTSGLQETQYF
few | - | TRBJ2-3 | TRBV6-2/TRBV6-3 | TGTGCCAGCAGTTACGGGGGGGCCACAGATACGCAGTATTTT | CASSYGGATDTQYF
- | - | TRBJ1-5 | TRBV5-5 | TGTGCCAGCAGCTTGGGACAGGTTCAGCCCCAGCATTTT | CASSLGQVQPQHF
- | - | TRBJ1-2 | TRBV20-1 | TGCAGTGCTAGTGAAGGGGTTGGCTACACCTTC | CSASEGVGYTF
- | TRBD2 | TRBJ2-2 | TRBV5-4 | TGTGCCAGCAGCTTCCAGCGGGGGAGTACCGGGGAGCTGTTTTTT | CASSFQRGSTGELFF
- | TRBD1 | TRBJ2-1 | TRBV28 | TGTGCCAGCGGACAGGGGTACAATGAGCAGTTCTTC | CASGQGYNEQFF
few | TRBD2 | TRBJ2-7 | TRBV6-1 | TGTGCCAGCAGTGAAGAGGGGACTAGCGGGAGACGAGGGCAGTACTTC | CASSEEGTSGRRGQYF
- | - | TRBJ1-2 | TRBV11-2 | TGTGCCAGCAGCTTAGGACGGGGGACTAGCGGGAGCTATGGCTACACCTTC | CASSLGRGTSGSYGYTF
few | - | TRBJ1-1 | TRBV18 | TGTGCCAGCTCACGACAGGAAAACACTGAAGCTTTCTTT | CASSRQENTEAFF
- | - | TRBJ1-2 | TRBV5-1 | TGCGCCAGCAGCTTGGCCGGAGGGAACTATGGCTACACCTTC | CASSLAGGNYGYTF
- | TRBD1 | TRBJ2-7 | TRBV19 | TGTGCCAGTAGTGAGGAGGCAGGGGGCGCAATCCGGTACGAGCAGTACTTC | CASSEEAGGAIRYEQYF
- | - | TRBJ2-7 | TRBV19 | TGTGCCAGTAGTATAGGGGCAGAAGGCGCCTACGAGCAGTACTTC | CASSIGAEGAYEQYF
- | - | TRBJ1-5 | TRBV6-5 | TGTGCCAGCCGCCGAGGGAACAATCAGCCCCAGCATTTT | CASRRGNNQPQHF
- | TRBD2 | TRBJ2-5 | TRBV2 | TGTGCCAGCAGTGGGCTAGCGGGGGATGAGACCCAGTACTTC | CASSGLAGDETQYF
- | - | TRBJ2-7 | TRBV20-1 | TGCAGTGCTCCAGATCATTACGAGCAGTACTTC | CSAPDHYEQYF
- | - | TRBJ2-5 | TRBV28 | TGTGCCAGCAGCTATCAGATGAACGGGGAGACCCAGTACTTC | CASSYQMNGETQYF
- | - | TRBJ2-2 | TRBV5-1 | TGCGCCAGCAGCTTGCGGAACACCGGGGAGCTGTTTTTT | CASSLRNTGELFF
- | - | TRBJ1-2 | TRBV7-6 | TGTGCCAGCAGCTTAGGTTGGGGGCAGAATAACTATGGCTACACCTTC | CASSLGWGQNNYGYTF
- | TRBD1 | TRBJ2-1 | TRBV18 | TGTGCCAGCTCACCCGGGACAGGGATCAATGAGCAGTTCTTC | CASSPGTGINEQFF
- | - | TRBJ2-7 | TRBV28 | TGTGCCAGCAGTTTAGTTGCCAGGGCCTACGAGCAGTACTTC | CASSLVARAYEQYF
- | TRBD1 | TRBJ1-1 | TRBV27 | TGTGCCAGCCTCGACAGGGGGGGAACTGAAGCTTTCTTT | CASLDRGGTEAFF
- | TRBD1 | TRBJ2-7 | TRBV6-1 | TGTGCCAGCAGTGAGATTGGGGCCGGGACAGGGCCCTACGAGCAGTACTTC | CASSEIGAGTGPYEQYF
- | - | TRBJ2-7 | TRBV7-2 | TGTGCCAGCAGCTTACCCAGGGTTGAGCAGTACTTC | CASSLPRVEQYF
once | - | TRBJ2-1 | TRBV10-1 | TGCGCCAGCAGTGAGTCGGGGCGTCAGGACAATGAGCAGTTCTTC | CASSESGRQDNEQFF
- | - | TRBJ2-2 | TRBV7-7 | TGTGCCAGCAGCTCCGGGGGGCCCGGGGAGCTGTTTTTT | CASSSGGPGELFF
once | - | TRBJ2-6 | TRBV5-5 | TGTGCCAGCAGTTCACCAGGGGCTGGGGCCAACGTCCTGACTTTC | CASSSPGAGANVLTF
- | TRBD1 | TRBJ1-5 | TRBV30 | TGTGCCTGGAGTGCCGGACAGGGGATAAGTCAGCCCCAGCATTTT | CAWSAGQGISQPQHF
- | - | TRBJ1-1 | TRBV2 | TGTGCCAGCAGCCTCATGGGGGCCAGCACTGAAGCTTTCTTT | CASSLMGASTEAFF
once | TRBD1 | TRBJ1-1 | TRBV6-5 | TGTGCCAGCAGTAAGGACAGGGTCACTGAAGCTTTCTTT | CASSKDRVTEAFF
- | - | TRBJ1-1 | TRBV19 | TGTGCCAGTAGTATCGAGGGAATGAACACTGAAGCTTTCTTT | CASSIEGMNTEAFF
- | TRBD1 | TRBJ2-6 | TRBV6-4 | TGTGCCAGCCGGACAGGGGCCTCTGGGGCCAACGTCCTGACTTTC | CASRTGASGANVLTF
- | - | TRBJ1-2 | TRBV6-5 | TGTGCCAGCAGTTACTCGATAACTGAGTATAACTATGGCTACACCTTC | CASSYSITEYNYGYTF
- | - | TRBJ1-6 | TRBV7-2 | TGTGCCAGCAGCTTCCGGGACTCGAATTCACCCCTCCACTTT | CASSFRDSNSPLHF
- | TRBD2 | TRBJ2-7 | TRBV7-3 | TGTGCCAGCAGCTTAACAAGCGGGGGGGCCCAAAAGCAGTACTTC | CASSLTSGGAQKQYF
- | TRBD1 | TRBJ2-2 | TRBV7-8 | TGTGCCAGCAGCTTAGCACAGGGGGCCTTCACCGGGGAGCTGTTTTTT | CASSLAQGAFTGELFF
- | - | TRBJ2-7 | TRBV23-1 | TGCGCCAGCACTCTTTTTCGAAATGCCCGGGACACTTGGGACGAGCAGTACTTC | CASTLFRNARDTWDEQYF
- | TRBD2 | TRBJ2-1 | TRBV19 | TGTGCCAGTAGCCCAGGCCTAGCGGTCCTCTACAATGAGCAGTTCTTC | CASSPGLAVLYNEQFF
- | - | TRBJ2-1 | TRBV28 | TGTGCCAGCAGTTTATTAGATCGGGGAAACCCCTACAATGAGCAGTTCTTC | CASSLLDRGNPYNEQFF
- | TRBD1 | TRBJ2-2 | TRBV7-9 | TGTGCCAGCAGCCCAGGGACAGGGAACACCGGGGAGCTGTTTTTT | CASSPGTGNTGELFF